These T cell receptor beta chains were read from a single sample in a study of vaccination effects on CD4 cells after COVID-19. No antigen has been identified for these receptors. Clones were sequenced by immunoSEQ multiplex PCR, and TCRdb holds only the in-frame ones, with some missing. The sample shows some 15,000 clones, around 80% of them seen only once. The sample in question was CD4+ T cells from PBMCs cultured with HCoV-229E spike peptides, obtained before COVID-19 vaccination. Every receptor here comes from a human donor who received a COVID-19 vaccine. Both conserved end residues are part of each CDR3. A D gene is named only where the DNA matches it firmly.

CDR3 | J | length | D | V
CASISMKETQYF | TRBJ2-5 | 12 | - | TRBV2
CASVMDGYSYEQYF | TRBJ2-7 | 14 | - | TRBV7-8
CASSADRANTDTQYF | TRBJ2-3 | 15 | TRBD1 | TRBV3-1/TRBV3-2
CASSLGDSRGEKLFF | TRBJ1-4 | 15 | TRBD1 | TRBV4-2
CAHDRGGTQYF | TRBJ2-5 | 11 | TRBD1 | TRBV30
CASSDSEGYGYTF | TRBJ1-2 | 13 | - | TRBV5-5
CSASLAGGGEQYF | TRBJ2-7 | 13 | TRBD2 | TRBV20-1
CASSATGGGNTIYF | TRBJ1-3 | 14 | TRBD1 | TRBV9
CASSLSPSTSGRPNEQFF | TRBJ2-1 | 18 | TRBD2 | TRBV28
CASSQTSGGGHTQYF | TRBJ2-3 | 15 | TRBD2 | TRBV4-2
CASSPFQGTYGYTF | TRBJ1-2 | 14 | - | TRBV14
CASSAFVGPNTEAFF | TRBJ1-1 | 15 | - | TRBV9
CASSPIEISTDTQYF | TRBJ2-3 | 15 | - | TRBV18
CASSFPGAGRWNTEAFF | TRBJ1-1 | 17 | - | TRBV28
CASSDGVLRGNTQYF | TRBJ2-3 | 15 | - | TRBV6-4
CASSLGGGERGYTF | TRBJ1-2 | 14 | - | TRBV7-2
CATAPGRSYGYTF | TRBJ1-2 | 13 | - | TRBV6-5
CASSLKSGGNEQFF | TRBJ2-1 | 14 | TRBD2 | TRBV7-3
CASSYWPTNEKLFF | TRBJ1-4 | 14 | - | TRBV5-5
CSASRGTNTGELFF | TRBJ2-2 | 14 | - | TRBV20-1
CASSLGVFGPNQPQHF | TRBJ1-5 | 16 | - | TRBV7-2
CASSAPGGYNEQFF | TRBJ2-1 | 14 | TRBD1 | TRBV7-2
CANSGGSLLGNTIYF | TRBJ1-3 | 15 | - | TRBV7-9
CASSQGAFGNSGNTIYF | TRBJ1-3 | 17 | - | TRBV4-1
CATMGYSNQPQHF | TRBJ1-5 | 13 | - | TRBV19
CASRTSGRAIEQFF | TRBJ2-1 | 14 | TRBD2 | TRBV6-5
CASSGMGARTEAFF | TRBJ1-1 | 14 | - | TRBV5-6
CASSHQGIQETQYF | TRBJ2-5 | 14 | - | TRBV23-1
CASSPTGTRFDSLLNNEQFF | TRBJ2-1 | 20 | - | TRBV13
CASSGQGALNTGELFF | TRBJ2-2 | 16 | TRBD1 | TRBV5-1
CSVVEAYGYTF | TRBJ1-2 | 11 | - | TRBV29-1
CASSNRATSGYTF | TRBJ1-2 | 13 | - | TRBV19
CASRPPGTGGLQPQHF | TRBJ1-5 | 16 | TRBD1 | TRBV19
CASSPALTEAFF | TRBJ1-1 | 12 | - | TRBV28
CASSFRDSYNEQFF | TRBJ2-1 | 14 | - | TRBV11-2
CASSLQGPISGNTIYF | TRBJ1-3 | 16 | - | TRBV5-4
CASSPPPTGLNTGELFF | TRBJ2-2 | 17 | - | TRBV18
CASSIAGAGTGELFF | TRBJ2-2 | 15 | TRBD2 | TRBV19
CATRLDRVGYEQYF | TRBJ2-7 | 14 | TRBD1 | TRBV7-2
CASSQDMTSGGKYF | TRBJ2-7 | 14 | TRBD2 | TRBV4-3
CASRNRGNTGELFF | TRBJ2-2 | 14 | TRBD1 | TRBV27